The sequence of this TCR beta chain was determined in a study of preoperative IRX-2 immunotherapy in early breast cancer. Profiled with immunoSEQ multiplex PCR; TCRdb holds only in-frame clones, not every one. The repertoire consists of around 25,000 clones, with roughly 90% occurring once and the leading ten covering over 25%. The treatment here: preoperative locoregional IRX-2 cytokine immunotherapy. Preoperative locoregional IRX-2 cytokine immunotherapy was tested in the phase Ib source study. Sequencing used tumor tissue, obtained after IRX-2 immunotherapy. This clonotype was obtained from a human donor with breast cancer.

This chain's CDR3 is CASSLAGTRITDTQYF. The CDR3 nucleotides are TGTGCCAGCAGCTTGGCCGGGACAAGAATCACAGATACGCAGTATTTT. J is TRBJ2-3 and V is TRBV5-4; a weak D match, TRBD1 (6 bases). Between the trimmed V and J ends, which lost 0 bases and 2 bases, there was a span of 13 bases. CDR3 length equals 16 residues. From germline, CDR1 is SGHNT and CDR2 YYREEE (reference sequence).